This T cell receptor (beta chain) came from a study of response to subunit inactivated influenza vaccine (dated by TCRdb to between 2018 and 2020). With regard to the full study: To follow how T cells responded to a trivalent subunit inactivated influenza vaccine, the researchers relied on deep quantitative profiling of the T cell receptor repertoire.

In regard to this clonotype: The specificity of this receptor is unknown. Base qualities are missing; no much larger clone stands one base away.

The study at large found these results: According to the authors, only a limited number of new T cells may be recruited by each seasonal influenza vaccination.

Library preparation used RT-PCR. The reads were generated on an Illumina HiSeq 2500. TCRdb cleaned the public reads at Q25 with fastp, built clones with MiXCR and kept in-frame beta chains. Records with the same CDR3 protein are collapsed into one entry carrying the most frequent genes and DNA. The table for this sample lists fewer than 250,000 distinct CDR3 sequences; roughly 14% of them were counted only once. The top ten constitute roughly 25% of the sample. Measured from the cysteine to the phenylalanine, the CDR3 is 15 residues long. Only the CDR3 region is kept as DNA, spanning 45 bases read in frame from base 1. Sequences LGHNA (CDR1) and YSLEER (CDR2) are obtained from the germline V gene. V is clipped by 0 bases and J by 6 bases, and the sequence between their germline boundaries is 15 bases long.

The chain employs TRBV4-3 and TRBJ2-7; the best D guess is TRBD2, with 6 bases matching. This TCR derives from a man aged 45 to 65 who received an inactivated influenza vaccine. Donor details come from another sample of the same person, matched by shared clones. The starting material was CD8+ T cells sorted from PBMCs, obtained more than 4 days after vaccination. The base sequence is TGCGCCAGCAGCCAAGACGGGGACTTCGCGGGCGAGCAGTACTTC. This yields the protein CASSQDGDFAGEQYF.